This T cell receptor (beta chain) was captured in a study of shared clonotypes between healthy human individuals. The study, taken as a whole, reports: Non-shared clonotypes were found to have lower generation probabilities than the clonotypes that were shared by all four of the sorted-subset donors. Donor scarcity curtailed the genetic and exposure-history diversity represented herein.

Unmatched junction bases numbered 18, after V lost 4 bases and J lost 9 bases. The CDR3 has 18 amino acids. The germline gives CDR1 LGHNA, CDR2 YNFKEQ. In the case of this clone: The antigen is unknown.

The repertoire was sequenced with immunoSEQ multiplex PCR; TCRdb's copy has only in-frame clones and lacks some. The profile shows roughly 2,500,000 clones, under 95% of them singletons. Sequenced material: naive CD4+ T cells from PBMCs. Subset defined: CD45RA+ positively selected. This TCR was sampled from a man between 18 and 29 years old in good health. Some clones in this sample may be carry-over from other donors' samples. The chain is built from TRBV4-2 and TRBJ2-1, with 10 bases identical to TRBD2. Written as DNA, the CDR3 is TGTGCCAGCAGCCTCGAGGACGTAGCGGGAGGTGGGCTTAGTGAGCAGTTCTTC. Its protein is CASSLEDVAGGGLSEQFF.